This T cell receptor beta chain emerged from a study of PD-L1 blockade in urothelial cancer. As for the study in general: Across blood samples, T cells had a median count of around 150,000.

By sample share, this clone is medium-sized. This sample's time point: peripheral blood 6 weeks after treatment start. Libraries were prepared by immunoSEQ multiplex PCR; TCRdb keeps only in-frame clonotypes and omits some of them. The table lists about 120,000 clones, around 88% of them singletons. CDR3 length equals 15 residues. The germline V gene has CDR1 SEHNR and CDR2 FQNEAQ (reference sequence). Trimming shortened V by 4 bases and J by 1 base, and 13 bases separated the two germline ends. The sample was PBMCs, taken around atezolizumab (anti-PD-L1) treatment. The sequence came from a man aged 60 to 75 with urothelial cancer. This chain connects TRBV7-9 to TRBJ1-1; D is perhaps TRBD1 (6 bases). This CDR3 is CASSSRTDPNTEAFF. In nucleotides, the CDR3 is TGTGCCAGCAGCTCCCGGACAGACCCGAACACTGAAGCTTTCTTT. The entire variable domain, with the rest obtained from reference TRBV7-9 and TRBJ1-1, is as follows: DTGVSQNPRHKITKRGQNVTFRCDPISEHNRLYWYRQTLGQGPEFLTYFQNEAQLEKSRLLSDRFSAERPKGSFSTLEIQRTEQGDSAMYLCASSSRTDPNTEAFFGQGTRLTVV.